One sample yielded the 28 T cell receptor beta chains listed below, sequenced in a study of regulatory T cells in long-lasting Graves disease (dated by TCRdb to about 2021). In the paper's terms, the time point label means: newly diagnosed GD, antithyroid drugs for less than 3 months. For both TCR sequencing and RNA sequencing, RNA was extracted from PBMCs using TRIzol. Library method: multiplex PCR. The sequencer was an Illumina HiSeq 4000. iRepertoire HTBI primers and Arm-PCR amplification of CDR3 regions were used to construct TCR beta libraries. TCRdb reanalyzed the raw reads on its own, using fastp at Q25 for trimming and MiXCR for clone calling, and kept in-frame beta chains. Under each unique CDR3 protein, matching rows form one entry showing the most common genes and DNA. Present in this sample are about 440,000 distinct CDR3 sequences, just under 15% of which were seen just once. Approximately 16% of the sample goes to the ten largest clones.

These sequences were also reported in another study, on T cells in Graves' hyperthyroidism and ophthalmopathy.

Sequencing used peripheral blood mononuclear cells (PBMCs), obtained at new diagnosis, from a patient treated with antithyroid drugs. These receptors originate from a woman aged 30 to 39 with Graves disease. Donor details come from another sample of the same person, matched by shared clones.

In this sample, this clonotype turned up many times. The chain has TRBV11-3 and TRBJ2-7; D not resolved. Germline values: CDR1 SGHNT, CDR2 YENEEA. Trimming pared 7 bases from V and 5 bases from J, leaving 9 bases between. The CDR3 runs to 11 residues. CDR3 loop: CASTSGHEQYF. CDR3 DNA sequence: TGTGCCAGCACCTCCGGCCACGAGCAGTACTTC.

This chain uses TRBV14 with TRBJ2-7; D not resolved. Germline V gene data show CDR1 as SGHDN and CDR2 as FVKESK. Between the trimmed V and J ends, which lost 1 base and 2 bases, there was a span of 9 bases. There are 14 residues in the CDR3. The CDR3 coding sequence is TGTGCCAGCAGCCAAGCGGCGCAGACCTACGAGCAGTACTTC. Its protein is CASSQAAQTYEQYF. The whole variable domain, remainder taken from reference TRBV14 and TRBJ2-7, is EAGVTQFPSHSVIEKGQTVTLRCDPISGHDNLYWYRRVMGKEIKFLLHFVKESKQDESGMPNNRFLAERTGGTYSTLKVQPAELEDSGVYFCASSQAAQTYEQYFGPGTRLTVT.

This clonotype has a handful of counts. V is TRBV20-1 and J is TRBJ2-2; the match to TRBD2 covers 7 bases. Germline V gene sequence: CDR1 DFQATT, CDR2 SNEGSKA (reference sequence). The CDR3 is 16 amino acids. After removal of 4 bases from V and 4 bases from J, the junction contained 12 bases not matched to a gene. The DNA for the CDR3 is TGCAGTGCTAACCTAGCGGCCGGAGGCCGCACCGGGGAGCTGTTTTTT. Protein product: CSANLAAGGRTGELFF.

The table lists this clonotype with many counts. The gene calls are TRBV11-2 and TRBJ2-7; 7 bases agree with TRBD1. The CDR3 covers 17 residues. In germline, CDR1 is SGHAT, CDR2 FQNNGV. The trim removed 0 bases at V and 0 bases at J, leaving 8 bases unmatched. The CDR3 region is CASSLDRGGPSSYEQYF. The CDR3 DNA follows: TGTGCCAGCAGCTTAGATCGAGGGGGCCCTAGCTCCTACGAGCAGTACTTC.

This clonotype was counted at least ten times. This chain links TRBV18 with TRBJ2-7; 13 positions match TRBD2. The CDR3 has 15 residues. CDR1 KGHSH and CDR2 LQKENI come from the germline V gene. The J segment lost 6 bases and the V segment lost 3 bases, leaving 5 bases of the junction unmatched. CDR3 coding DNA: TGTGCCAGCTCACCCCGGACTAGCGGGAGTTCCGAGCAGTACTTC. Encoded protein: CASSPRTSGSSEQYF. Based on the CDR3 plus reference TRBV18 and TRBJ2-7, the full variable domain is NAGVMQNPRHLVRRRGQEARLRCSPMKGHSHVYWYRQLPEEGLKFMVYLQKENIIDESGMPKERFSAEFPKEGPSILRIQQVVRGDSAAYFCASSPRTSGSSEQYFGPGTRLTVT.

This clonotype was counted only a few times. The junction does not match germline at one end; this may be a read error. The chain employs TRBV20-1 and TRBJ2-1, with D tentatively TRBD2 (5 bases). Per the germline V gene, CDR1 is DFQATT and CDR2 is SNEGSKA (reference sequence). The CDR3 sequence is 11 residues long. The DNA of the CDR3 is TGCGGTGCTAGAGGAGGAAGTGAGCAGTTCTTC. Translating gives CGARGGSEQFF.

In its sample, this clonotype is medium-sized (0.01 to 0.1%). The J gene is TRBJ2-3, the V gene TRBV18, with 7 positions matching TRBD1. CDR3 length: 17 amino acids. The V gene end was trimmed by 5 bases and the J gene end by 1 base; junction bases not matched to a gene: 12. Germline CDR1 and CDR2: KGHSH and LQKENI. The CDR3 here is CASSTLPTGSGTDTQYF. The CDR3 DNA is TGTGCCAGCTCAACCTTACCGACAGGGTCAGGCACAGATACGCAGTATTTT.

This clonotype showed up many times. The chain joins TRBV5-1 to TRBJ2-5; D is unclear. The ends were cut back, 7 bases at V and 2 bases at J, with 18 bases in the middle. Germline values: CDR1 SGHRS, CDR2 YFSETQ. The CDR3 runs to 15 residues. CDR3 sequence (DNA): TGCGCCAGCGCGTCGGGCGGCGAGGTTCAAGAGACCCAGTACTTC. Translation gives CASASGGEVQETQYF. Full variable domain (missing parts from reference TRBV5-1 and TRBJ2-5): KAGVTQTPRYLIKTRGQQVTLSCSPISGHRSVSWYQQTPGQGLQFLFEYFSETQRNKGNFPGRFSGRQFSNSRSEMNVSTLELGDSALYLCASASGGEVQETQYFGPGTRLLVL.

There are many counts of this clonotype. The chain has TRBV20-1 and TRBJ2-4; D is perhaps TRBD1 (5 bases). The CDR3 is 16 amino acids. The germline V gene encodes CDR1 DFQATT and CDR2 SNEGSKA (reference sequence). V lost 2 bases and J 3 bases, leaving 17 bases between the germline ends. The CDR3 coding sequence is TGCAGTGCTAGAATGGGGCCTGCTCCACACAAAAACATTCAGTACTTC. It specifies CSARMGPAPHKNIQYF.

This clonotype was seen many times. This chain uses TRBV3-1 with TRBJ1-3, with D possibly being TRBD1 (6 bases). CDR1 and CDR2 (germline): LGHDT, YNNKEL (reference sequence). Trimming took 0 bases from V and 6 from J, leaving 12 bases between them. This CDR3 has 15 amino acids. CDR3 sequence (DNA): TGTGCCAGCAGCCAAGATAGGCAGGGGCAAAACACCATATATTTT. Its translation: CASSQDRQGQNTIYF.

This clonotype was detected a few times. The chain recombines TRBV18 with TRBJ2-2; D might be TRBD1 (5 bases). The germline V gene has CDR1 KGHSH and CDR2 LQKENI. Trimming left V 1 base short and J 4 bases short, with 10 bases between. The CDR3 spans 15 residues. CDR3 coding DNA: TGTGCCAGCTCACCACAGGGGATGAGCACCGGGGAGCTGTTTTTT. It specifies CASSPQGMSTGELFF.

This clonotype was detected a few times. The genes are TRBV27 and TRBJ1-5; D remains unclear. Trimming cost V 2 bases and J 7 bases, with 12 bases left between them. CDR3 length: 14 amino acids. From germline, CDR1 is MNHEY and CDR2 SMNVEV (reference sequence). CDR3 nucleotide sequence: TGTGCCAGCAGTTTACGGGAGAGTCGCCAGCCCCAGCATTTT. It encodes CASSLRESRQPQHF.

V gene TRBV5-1 combines with J gene TRBJ2-2, with 9 bases aligning to TRBD2. Germline V lookup: CDR1 SGHRS, CDR2 YFSETQ. Losses at the gene ends were 5 bases for V and 2 bases for J; bases not matched to a gene: 7. The CDR3 spans 16 residues. The CDR3 DNA follows: TGCGCCAGCAGGCGGGAGGGCCTGTCAAACACCGGGGAGCTGTTTTTT. Translating it yields CASRREGLSNTGELFF. Combining the CDR3 with reference TRBV5-1 and TRBJ2-2 gives the whole variable domain KAGVTQTPRYLIKTRGQQVTLSCSPISGHRSVSWYQQTPGQGLQFLFEYFSETQRNKGNFPGRFSGRQFSNSRSEMNVSTLELGDSALYLCASRREGLSNTGELFFGEGSRLTVL.

This clonotype appeared many times. The rearrangement links TRBV29-1 to TRBJ1-2, with 8 bases matching TRBD1. In germline, CDR1 is SQVTM, CDR2 ANQGSEA. With 5 bases clipped from V and 8 bases from J, the junction kept 13 bases outside the gene matches. There are 14 residues in the CDR3. The CDR3 reads CSVLERTGYSGYTF. CDR3 sequence (DNA): TGCAGCGTTCTGGAGCGGACAGGGTATTCCGGCTACACCTTC.

V gene TRBV6-1 combines with J gene TRBJ2-5; possibly TRBD2 for D (6 bases). The V gene's germline CDR1 is MNHNS and CDR2 SASEGT. The CDR3 extends over 16 amino acids. V lost 8 bases and J lost 5, with 24 bases in between. This CDR3 is CASLHRTPPGRETQYF. The CDR3 DNA follows: TGTGCCAGCCTACACAGGACCCCCCCGGGGAGGGAGACCCAGTACTTC.

This clonotype showed up many times. This sequence joins TRBV7-3 and TRBJ2-1; tentatively, D is TRBD2 (6 bases). The CDR3 totals 15 residues. V was shortened by 5 bases and J by 6 bases, with 17 bases between the two germline ends. From germline, CDR1 is SGHTA and CDR2 FQGTGA. The CDR3 DNA reads as TGTGCCAGCAGCGCGTTAGCGGATGGGGGCAATGAGCAGTTCTTC. Residues: CASSALADGGNEQFF.

The rearrangement uses TRBV11-3 and TRBJ2-1; D is uncertain. The germline V gene has CDR1 SGHNT and CDR2 YENEEA. Trimming shortened V by 3 bases and J by 4 bases, and 10 bases separated the two germline ends. CDR3 size: 14 residues. The CDR3: CASSFGQNYNEQFF. The CDR3 DNA is TGTGCCAGCAGCTTTGGCCAGAATTACAATGAGCAGTTCTTC.

There are a few counts of this clonotype. The chain recombines TRBV11-3 with TRBJ1-3, with D possibly matching TRBD1 (5 bases). CDR1 is SGHNT and CDR2 is YENEEA in the germline V gene. V was cut by 3 bases and J by 4 bases, with 10 bases left in between. CDR3 length: 14 amino acids. DNA of the CDR3: TGTGCCAGCAGCTTCGGCGGGGACGGAAACACCATATATTTT. Amino acid sequence: CASSFGGDGNTIYF.

This clonotype occurred a few times. This sequence joins TRBV7-9 and TRBJ2-7, with 14 bases fitting TRBD2. The CDR3 runs to 18 residues. The V and J ends lost 0 bases and 4 bases, in that order; junction bases with no gene match: 8. Germline assignment: CDR1 SEHNR and CDR2 FQNEAQ (reference sequence). CDR3 nucleotide sequence: TGTGCCAGCAGCTTAGCGGGCCCGGGACTAGCGGGAGTGTACGAGCAGTACTTC. Amino acid sequence: CASSLAGPGLAGVYEQYF.

There are many counts of this clonotype. This sequence joins TRBV12-3 or TRBV12-4 and TRBJ2-1; possibly TRBD2 for D (5 bases). V dropped 4 bases and J dropped 8 bases, with 9 bases sitting between them. The CDR3 is 12 amino acids. The DNA of the CDR3 is TGTGCCAGCAGTTCGTCGAGGGATGAGCAGTTCTTC. Translating gives CASSSSRDEQFF.

This clonotype was counted ten times or more. The chain has TRBV11-2 and TRBJ2-5; D remains ambiguous. Germline V gene sequence: CDR1 SGHAT, CDR2 FQNNGV. The CDR3 covers 13 residues. Trimming removed 5 bases from V and 4 bases from J, with 11 bases in between. The CDR3, as DNA: TGTGCCAGCAGCAGGGATTACGGAGAGACCCAGTACTTC. Translation: CASSRDYGETQYF.

The J gene is TRBJ2-1, the V gene TRBV19; 9 bases agree with TRBD1. CDR1 LNHDA and CDR2 SQIVND come from the germline V gene (reference sequence). J gave up 8 bases and V 1 base, and 6 bases lay outside the gene matches. CDR3 size: 15 residues. The CDR3 is CASSIGGQGFDEQFF. CDR3 sequence (DNA): TGTGCCAGTAGTATAGGGGGACAGGGTTTTGATGAGCAGTTCTTC.

A remark on this clonotype: This likely came from a read error, as a far larger clone is one base away. The chain recombines TRBV27 with TRBJ2-5; no reliable D call. Germline V gene sequence: CDR1 MNHEY, CDR2 SMNVEV (reference sequence). This CDR3 comprises 16 residues. The CDR3 nucleotides are TGTGCCAGCAGTCTCTACACCGGGCGGCATCAAGAGGCCCAGTACTTC. Residues: CASSLYTGRHQEAQYF.

This clonotype was counted a few times. V usage is TRBV7-7 and J usage is TRBJ2-3; 11 positions match TRBD2. From germline, CDR1 is SSHAT and CDR2 FNYEAQ (reference sequence). J lost 6 bases, V lost 2 bases, and 7 bases had no gene match. This CDR3 region has 16 residues. This chain's CDR3 is CASSLSTSGSYDTQYF. The CDR3 coding sequence is TGTGCCAGCAGCTTAAGTACTAGCGGGAGCTACGATACGCAGTATTTT.

This clonotype was observed a few times. The rearrangement uses TRBV29-1 and TRBJ2-7; no definite D call. The CDR3 has 14 amino acids. V was trimmed by 2 bases and J by 0 bases, leaving 11 bases between them. Per the germline V gene, CDR1 is SQVTM and CDR2 is ANQGSEA. The CDR3 reads CSVERVTNSYEQYF. The CDR3 region has the DNA TGCAGCGTTGAACGGGTAACTAACTCCTACGAGCAGTACTTC.

A few counts support this clonotype. This chain joins TRBV19 and TRBJ2-4, with D perhaps TRBD1 or TRBD2 (6 bases each). V lost 7 bases, J lost 0 bases, and 22 bases lay in between. CDR1 is LNHDA, CDR2 SQIVND, per germline (reference sequence). The CDR3 extends over 18 amino acids. Written as DNA, the CDR3 is TGTGCCAGTACCAGATGGGGGGCAACAAAACTAGCCAAAAACATTCAGTACTTC. The encoded protein is CASTRWGATKLAKNIQYF.

The J gene is TRBJ1-2, the V gene TRBV7-9, with 7 nucleotides matching TRBD1. Looked up from germline, CDR1 is SEHNR and CDR2 is FQNEAQ (reference sequence). CDR3 length: 19 residues. Trimming removed 2 bases from V and 2 bases from J; junction bases left unmatched: 17. The CDR3 region is CASSLSSGGPEGTNYGYTF. The CDR3 DNA reads TGTGCCAGCAGCTTATCGTCAGGGGGGCCCGAGGGGACAAACTATGGCTACACCTTC.

This clonotype was seen a few times. Given a much more abundant clone one base away, this may be a read error. Because the CDR3 is missing its conserved closing phenylalanine or tryptophan, this is likely a read error. The gene calls are TRBV7-9 and TRBJ2-7; 10 bases match TRBD1. The J segment lost 4 bases and the V segment lost 0 bases, leaving 3 bases of the junction unmatched. This CDR3 contains 15 residues. Germline V gives CDR1 SEHNR, CDR2 FQNEAQ (reference sequence). The CDR3 coding sequence is TGTGCCAGCAGCTTAGCGGGACAGGGGAGGTACGAGCAGTACCTC. This gives the protein CASSLAGQGRYEQYL.